The 17 T cell receptor beta chains presented below share a single source sample, sequenced in a study of T cell responses to AZD1222 COVID-19 vaccine. TCRdb's copy holds only in-frame clones and misses some; the assay was immunoSEQ multiplex PCR. The sample has about 83,000 clones, 75% to 95% seen once. The input for sequencing was peripheral blood, taken on day 0 of MenACWY control vaccination. The receptors come from an adult in good health.

The J gene is TRBJ2-3, the V gene TRBV19, with TRBD2 matching over 9 bases. The trim removed 7 bases at V and 4 bases at J, leaving 6 bases unmatched. Germline V gene sequence: CDR1 LNHDA, CDR2 SQIVND (reference sequence). This CDR3 spans 14 amino acids. CDR3 in amino acids: CASKETSGSDTQYF. In DNA form, the CDR3 reads TGTGCCAGTAAGGAGACTAGCGGCTCAGATACGCAGTATTTT.

This chain uses TRBV19 with TRBJ2-1, with D possibly called TRBD1 or TRBD2 (5 bases each). This CDR3 contains 13 residues. CDR1 is LNHDA, CDR2 SQIVND, per germline (reference sequence). Trimming took 9 bases from V and 6 from J, leaving 15 bases between them. The DNA for the CDR3 is TGTGCCAGCTCCGCCCGGGGCCCCAATGAGCAGTTCTTC. It is translated as CASSARGPNEQFF.

The chain employs TRBV3-1 (or the pseudogene TRBV3-2) and TRBJ1-1; D may be TRBD1 (6 bases). This CDR3 is built from 16 residues. The germline V gene has CDR1 LGHDT and CDR2 YNNKEL (reference sequence). Deletions cut 0 bases from V and 5 bases from J, with 16 bases between. Here the CDR3 DNA reads TGTGCCAGCAGCCAAGATGCAGGGGCGATCATAACTGAAGCTTTCTTT. Translated, it gives CASSQDAGAIITEAFF.

CDR3 in DNA: TGTGCCAGCAGCCAAGAGGGTTACAATGAGCAGTTCTTC. This encodes CASSQEGYNEQFF. V and J are TRBV4-2 and TRBJ2-1, with D unclear. Germline loops: CDR1 LGHNA, CDR2 YNFKEQ. CDR3 size: 13 residues. Trimming stripped 0 bases from V and 4 bases from J, with 4 bases between.

The rearrangement joins TRBV6-2 or TRBV6-3 to TRBJ2-7; 7 bases are shared with TRBD1. This CDR3 is 17 amino acids long. V gave up 2 bases and J gave up 0 bases; unmatched junction bases: 10. Per germline, CDR1 MNHEY and CDR2 SVGEGT. The CDR3 DNA reads TGTGCCAGCAGTTACCAAACGACAGGGCCGGACTCCTACGAGCAGTACTTC. It translates to CASSYQTTGPDSYEQYF.

The chain is built from TRBV7-2 and TRBJ2-7, with 9 bases matching TRBD2. Trimming took 1 base from V and 7 from J; bases not matched to a gene: 8. From germline, CDR1 is SGHTA and CDR2 FQGNSA. The CDR3 covers 15 residues. In DNA, the CDR3 is TGTGCCAGCAGCTTAGAAGCTAGCGGGGCGGATGAGCAGTACTTC. The encoded protein is CASSLEASGADEQYF.

The V call is TRBV4-3, the J call TRBJ2-7, with D possibly being TRBD1 or TRBD2 (5 bases each). Deletions cut 1 base from V and 6 bases from J, with 10 bases between. CDR3 length: 13 amino acids. The germline V gene encodes CDR1 LGHNA and CDR2 YSLEER. The CDR3 DNA reads TGCGCCAGCAGCCAAGCGGGACGGGCCGAGCAGTACTTC. It codes for CASSQAGRAEQYF.

The chain combines TRBV7-9 with TRBJ1-1; D not certain. Germline V gene sequence: CDR1 SEHNR, CDR2 FQNEAQ (reference sequence). Trimming took 0 bases from V and 5 from J, leaving 13 bases between them. CDR3 size: 15 residues. CDR3 DNA sequence: TGTGCCAGCAGCTTAGCGCGCGGCAGTCATACTGAAGCTTTCTTT. This encodes CASSLARGSHTEAFF.

The CDR3 DNA sequence: TGCGCCAGCAGCTTGAGGACTAGCGGGATCGGCAATGAGCAGTTCTTC. Translation: CASSLRTSGIGNEQFF. This sequence joins TRBV5-1 and TRBJ2-1; 12 positions agree with TRBD2. This CDR3 contains 16 residues. V lost 1 base and J lost 6; bases outside the gene matches: 5. Germline CDR1 is SGHRS and CDR2 is YFSETQ.

This chain joins TRBV6-5 and TRBJ2-3; 8 positions agree with TRBD1. J was trimmed by 3 bases and V by 4 bases; bases with no gene match: 9. The CDR3 consists of 16 residues. CDR1 and CDR2 from the germline V gene are MNHEY and SVGAGI. The CDR3 coding sequence is TGTGCCAGCAGTTGGTCGACAGGGGAGGCGACAGATACGCAGTATTTT. Residues: CASSWSTGEATDTQYF.

The chain combines TRBV30 with TRBJ1-5, with D unclear. The CDR3 is 13 amino acids. Germline values: CDR1 GTSNPN, CDR2 SVGIG (reference sequence). Between the trimmed V and J ends, which lost 2 bases and 1 base, there was a span of 6 bases. DNA for the CDR3: TGTGCCTGGAGTCAGGAGAGCAATCAGCCCCAGCATTTT. This codes for CAWSQESNQPQHF.

V and J are TRBV9 and TRBJ1-5, with D unclear. The CDR3 loop spans 13 amino acids. Per germline, CDR1 SGDLS and CDR2 YYNGEE. Trimming pared 3 bases from V and 2 bases from J, leaving 6 bases between. The CDR3 loop is CASSGRGNQPQHF. The CDR3 DNA reads TGTGCCAGCAGCGGAAGGGGCAATCAGCCCCAGCATTTT.

The V and J genes are TRBV2 and TRBJ1-1; TRBD1 matches 11 bases. The length of the CDR3 is 14 residues. V trimming: 3 bases; J trimming: 4 bases; junction bases outside the gene matches: 1. Germline-derived CDR1 and CDR2 are SNHLY and FYNNEI. The DNA of the CDR3 is TGTGCCAGCAGTGACGGGACAGGGGGCACTGAAGCTTTCTTT. It specifies CASSDGTGGTEAFF.

The genes are TRBV4-3 and TRBJ2-1; either TRBD1 or TRBD2 may fit D (5 bases each). Germline CDR1 is LGHNA and CDR2 is YSLEER. V lost 1 base, J lost 11 bases, and 12 bases lay in between. This CDR3 is 13 amino acids long. CDR3 DNA sequence: TGCGCCAGCAGCCAAGTCCGTCGGGACCAGCAGTTCTTC. Translating gives CASSQVRRDQQFF.

V is TRBV20-1 and J is TRBJ1-1; D unresolved. The CDR3 extends over 11 amino acids. The germline gives CDR1 DFQATT, CDR2 SNEGSKA (reference sequence). V lost 2 bases, J lost 8 bases, and 9 bases lay in between. DNA of the CDR3: TGCAGTGCTAGACCCGGGAGGGAAGCTTTCTTT. Protein: CSARPGREAFF.

The V and J genes are TRBV5-4 and TRBJ1-2; D unresolved. CDR1 is SGHNT, CDR2 YYREEE, per germline (reference sequence). V lost 1 base, J lost 4 bases, and 8 bases lay in between. The length of the CDR3 is 13 residues. This CDR3 reads CASSLWAGYGYTF. The CDR3 DNA reads TGTGCCAGCAGCTTGTGGGCGGGCTATGGCTACACCTTC. Full variable domain (outside the CDR3, taken from reference TRBV5-4 and TRBJ1-2): ETGVTQSPTHLIKTRGQQVTLRCSSQSGHNTVSWYQQALGQGPQFIFQYYREEENGRGNFPPRFSGLQFPNYSSELNVNALELDDSALYLCASSLWAGYGYTFGSGTRLTVV.

This rearrangement joins TRBV5-1 to TRBJ1-3, with a tentative D call TRBD1 (5 bases). This CDR3 region has 15 residues. Trimming removed 4 bases at V and 4 bases at J, with 15 bases between. The germline gives CDR1 SGHRS, CDR2 YFSETQ. Here the CDR3 DNA reads TGCGCCAGCAGCCAAGGGACTCCAAGGGGAAACACCATATATTTT. It specifies CASSQGTPRGNTIYF.